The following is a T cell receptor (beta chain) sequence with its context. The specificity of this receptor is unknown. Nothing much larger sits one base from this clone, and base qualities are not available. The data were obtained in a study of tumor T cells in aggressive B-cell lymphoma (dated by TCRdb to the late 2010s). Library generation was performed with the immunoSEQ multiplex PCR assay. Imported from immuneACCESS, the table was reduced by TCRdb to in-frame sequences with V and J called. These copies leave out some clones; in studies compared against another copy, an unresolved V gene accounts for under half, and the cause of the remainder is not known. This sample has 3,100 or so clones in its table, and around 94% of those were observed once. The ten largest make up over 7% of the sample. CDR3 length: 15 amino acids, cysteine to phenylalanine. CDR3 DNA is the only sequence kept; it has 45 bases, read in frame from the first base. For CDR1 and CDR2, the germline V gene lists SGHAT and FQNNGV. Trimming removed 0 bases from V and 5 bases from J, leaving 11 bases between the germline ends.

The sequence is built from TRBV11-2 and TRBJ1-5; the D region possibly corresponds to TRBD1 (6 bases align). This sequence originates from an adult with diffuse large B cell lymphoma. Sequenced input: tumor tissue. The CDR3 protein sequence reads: CASSLDIGGDQPQHF. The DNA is TGTGCCAGCAGCTTAGATATAGGGGGGGATCAGCCCCAGCATTTT.